The 26 T cell receptor beta chains below all came from one sample that was sequenced in a study of blood T cell repertoires in COVID-19. Sequenced by immunoSEQ multiplex PCR; TCRdb stores in-frame clones only, minus some. The table lists 300,000 to 350,000 clones, about 83% of them singletons. The specimen sequenced was peripheral blood. These receptors originate from a man aged 30 to 45 with active or convalescent COVID-19.

The chain has TRBV4-1 and TRBJ2-7; D uncertain. V was shortened by 5 bases and J by 6 bases, with 8 bases between the two germline ends. CDR1 is MGHRA, CDR2 YSYEKL, per germline. This CDR3 comprises 11 residues. CDR3 loop: CASSSRREQYF. CDR3 sequence (DNA): TGCGCCAGCAGCTCGCGGCGCGAGCAGTACTTC.

The chain uses TRBV19 and TRBJ1-5; 7 bases line up with TRBD1. Germline V gives CDR1 LNHDA, CDR2 SQIVND (reference sequence). V shed 4 bases and J 1 base; nucleotides not matched to a gene: 4. The CDR3 sequence is 15 residues long. This chain's CDR3 is CASSTQQGSNQPQHF. The DNA of the CDR3 is TGTGCCAGTAGTACCCAACAGGGGAGCAATCAGCCCCAGCATTTT.

V is TRBV7-8 and J is TRBJ1-4, with 9 bases fitting TRBD1. Germline V gene lookup returns CDR1 SGHVS and CDR2 FQNEAQ. V trimming: 5 bases; J trimming: 7 bases; junction bases outside the gene matches: 5. The CDR3 loop spans 14 amino acids. In nucleotides, the CDR3 is TGTGCCAGCAGCCCGGGACAGGGATTTGAAAAACTGTTTTTT. Translating gives CASSPGQGFEKLFF.

The rearrangement links TRBV6-2 or TRBV6-3 to TRBJ2-3; 8 bases agree with TRBD2. Germline CDR1 and CDR2: MNHEY and SVGEGT. This CDR3 comprises 14 residues. The V gene end was trimmed by 2 bases and the J gene end by 4 bases; junction bases not matched to a gene: 2. CDR3 protein: CASSYAGGPDTQYF. CDR3 bases: TGTGCCAGCAGTTACGCGGGGGGACCAGATACGCAGTATTTT.

The rearrangement uses TRBV30 and TRBJ1-2, with unresolved D. This CDR3 is built from 13 residues. Trimming left V 4 bases short and J 5 bases short, with 14 bases between. The germline gives CDR1 GTSNPN, CDR2 SVGIG (reference sequence). The CDR3 loop is CAWNSDQDYGYTF. In nucleotides, the CDR3 is TGTGCCTGGAACTCAGATCAGGATTATGGCTACACCTTC.

CDR3 region: CASRGAGAGNEQFF. The CDR3 DNA reads as TGTGCCAGCAGGGGAGCGGGAGCTGGCAATGAGCAGTTCTTC. The genes are TRBV13 and TRBJ2-1; 8 bases line up with TRBD2. The germline V gene encodes CDR1 PRHDT and CDR2 FYEKMQ (reference sequence). This CDR3 is 14 amino acids long. The V gene end was trimmed by 6 bases and the J gene end by 6 bases; junction bases not matched to a gene: 7.

The chain uses TRBV4-3 and TRBJ1-3; 8 nucleotides match TRBD1. Per the germline V gene, CDR1 is LGHNA and CDR2 is YSLEER. Trimming removed 0 bases from V and 2 bases from J; junction bases left unmatched: 3. CDR3 length equals 16 residues. CDR3 region: CASSQDPDRAGNTIYF. In DNA form, the CDR3 reads TGCGCCAGCAGCCAAGATCCGGACAGGGCTGGAAACACCATATATTTT.

The chain employs TRBV30 and TRBJ1-2; perhaps TRBD1 as D (6 bases). The CDR3 loop spans 13 amino acids. Germline values: CDR1 GTSNPN, CDR2 SVGIG (reference sequence). Trimming shortened V by 0 bases and J by 6 bases, and 11 bases separated the two germline ends. CDR3 loop: CAWSVGAGDGYTF. CDR3 nucleotide sequence: TGTGCCTGGAGTGTAGGGGCAGGGGATGGCTACACCTTC.

This rearrangement joins TRBV19 to TRBJ2-1, with TRBD1 as a possible D gene (6 bases). This CDR3 region has 13 residues. Between the trimmed V and J ends, which lost 7 bases and 3 bases, there was a span of 10 bases. Germline CDR1 is LNHDA and CDR2 is SQIVND (reference sequence). DNA for the CDR3: TGTGCCAGTAAGCAGGGGAGCTACAATGAGCAGTTCTTC. Encoded protein: CASKQGSYNEQFF.

This chain's CDR3 is CASSRGTEINEKLFF. Here the CDR3 DNA reads TGCGCCAGCAGCCGAGGGACAGAGATTAATGAAAAACTGTTTTTT. The chain has TRBV5-1 and TRBJ1-4; 7 positions agree with TRBD1. The CDR3 runs to 15 residues. Germline values: CDR1 SGHRS, CDR2 YFSETQ. V shed 4 bases and J 4 bases; nucleotides not matched to a gene: 7.

Only one count was recorded for this clone. This chain links TRBV2 with TRBJ1-1, with a weak D call TRBD1 (6 bases). Germline-derived CDR1 and CDR2 are SNHLY and FYNNEI. The CDR3 contains 14 residues. V was trimmed by 1 base and J by 11 bases, leaving 17 bases between them. As DNA, the CDR3 is TGTGCCAGCAGTGAAGGCCTCGCGGGGGCTTGGGCTTTCTTT. Its protein is CASSEGLAGAWAFF.

This chain uses TRBV25-1 with TRBJ2-5, with D possibly matching TRBD1 (6 bases). Trimming took 8 bases from V and 4 from J, leaving 14 bases between them. CDR1 and CDR2 (germline): MGHDK, SYGVNS. This CDR3 spans 13 amino acids. The chain's CDR3 is CASPPGHIETQYF. The DNA of the CDR3 is TGTGCCAGCCCCCCGGGACATATAGAGACCCAGTACTTC.

This clone was picked up one time. V usage is TRBV4-3 and J usage is TRBJ1-2; no firm D call. Trimming cost V 0 bases and J 2 bases, with 10 bases left between them. CDR3 length: 15 amino acids. Germline loops: CDR1 LGHNA, CDR2 YSLEER. The CDR3 protein is CASSQDYRGNYGYTF. The DNA for the CDR3 is TGCGCCAGCAGCCAAGATTACCGGGGAAACTATGGCTACACCTTC.

V and J are TRBV19 and TRBJ1-5, with no clear D. The CDR3 is 14 amino acids. Between the trimmed V and J ends, which lost 3 bases and 9 bases, there was a span of 15 bases. Germline V CDR1 and CDR2: LNHDA, SQIVND (reference sequence). CDR3 loop: CASSMGGRSGPQHF. For the CDR3, the DNA is TGTGCCAGTAGTATGGGTGGGAGATCGGGGCCCCAGCATTTT. The entire variable domain, with the rest obtained from reference TRBV19 and TRBJ1-5, is as follows: DGGITQSPKYLFRKEGQNVTLSCEQNLNHDAMYWYRQDPGQGLRLIYYSQIVNDFQKGDIAEGYSVSREKKESFPLTVTSAQKNPTAFYLCASSMGGRSGPQHFGDGTRLSIL.

The chain uses TRBV11-3 and TRBJ1-2, with a possible D match to TRBD1 (5 bases). V gave up 1 base and J gave up 7 bases, with 13 bases separating them. The CDR3 runs to 14 residues. CDR1 SGHNT and CDR2 YENEEA come from the germline V gene. CDR3 sequence (DNA): TGTGCCAGCAGCTTAGGACCCCGGCAGGGTGGCTACACCTTC. Protein: CASSLGPRQGGYTF.

V usage is TRBV7-9 and J usage is TRBJ2-2; 15 bases match TRBD2. Germline lookup yields CDR1 SEHNR and CDR2 FQNEAQ (reference sequence). V shed 10 bases and J 5 bases; nucleotides not matched to a gene: 14. This CDR3 comprises 18 residues. This CDR3 reads CAITTGLAGGPETGELFF. In nucleotides, the CDR3 is TGTGCCATCACAACCGGACTAGCGGGAGGGCCCGAAACCGGGGAGCTGTTTTTT.

This clone has only a few counts. The genes are TRBV11-2 and TRBJ2-1; TRBD2 agrees at 16 bases. V shed 5 bases, J shed 8 bases, and the junction held 12 bases outside the gene matches. Germline V gives CDR1 SGHAT, CDR2 FQNNGV. The CDR3 has 18 residues. The CDR3 reads CASSPRGTSGGARYEQFF. CDR3 nucleotides: TGTGCCAGCAGCCCCCGGGGGACTAGCGGGGGGGCACGCTATGAGCAGTTCTTC.

V and J are TRBV4-1 and TRBJ2-1; no clear D. The CDR3 is made up of 11 amino acids. Trimming pared 0 bases from V and 10 bases from J, leaving 4 bases between. The germline V gene has CDR1 MGHRA and CDR2 YSYEKL. The CDR3 DNA reads TGCGCCAGCAGCCAAGATCAAGAGCAGTTCTTC. Protein sequence: CASSQDQEQFF.

This chain uses TRBV5-1 with TRBJ1-2; 9 bases agree with TRBD1. Trimming removed 1 base from V and 2 bases from J; junction bases left unmatched: 3. Per germline, CDR1 SGHRS and CDR2 YFSETQ. The CDR3 is 15 amino acids. CDR3 DNA: TGCGCCAGCAGCTTGCTAACAGGGGGCAACTATGGCTACACCTTC. It yields the protein CASSLLTGGNYGYTF.

In DNA, the CDR3 is TGTGCCACCAGTGAGGACAGGGGTAGCACAGATACGCAGTATTTT. This translates into CATSEDRGSTDTQYF. The chain uses TRBV24-1 and TRBJ2-3; 9 bases align to TRBD1. CDR1 is KGHDR, CDR2 SFDVKD, per germline. This CDR3 is built from 15 residues. Trimming removed 4 bases from V and 0 bases from J; junction bases left unmatched: 1.

The genes are TRBV7-9 and TRBJ2-2; 7 nucleotides align to TRBD1. Per the germline V gene, CDR1 is SEHNR and CDR2 is FQNEAQ (reference sequence). The CDR3 runs 16 residues. V was clipped by 5 bases and J by 4 bases; unmatched bases: 10. Here the CDR3 reads CASSEGQFRGTGELFF. CDR3 DNA: TGTGCCAGCAGCGAGGGACAGTTTCGCGGCACCGGGGAGCTGTTTTTT.

This chain uses TRBV1 with TRBJ2-7; no check of the table's D call, TRBD2, against the DNA was made. TRBV1 is a pseudogene segment. The CDR3 length is 16 residues. CDR3 bases: TGCACCAGCAGCCAACCCGGGACTAGCGGGATTTACGAGCAGTACTTC. This encodes CTSSQPGTSGIYEQYF.

The chain links TRBV5-1 to TRBJ2-1; 11 bases match TRBD1. This CDR3 spans 14 amino acids. Germline loops: CDR1 SGHRS, CDR2 YFSETQ. The V segment lost 2 bases and the J segment 10 bases; nucleotides outside the gene matches: 5. CDR3 residues: CASSFRTGGGEQFF. The CDR3 DNA reads as TGCGCCAGCAGCTTTCGGACAGGGGGCGGCGAGCAGTTCTTC.

J is TRBJ1-2 and V is TRBV19; a weak D match, TRBD1 (5 bases). Germline CDR1 is LNHDA and CDR2 is SQIVND (reference sequence). V was clipped by 7 bases and J by 4 bases, with 19 bases between them. The CDR3 is 15 amino acids. The CDR3 region has the DNA TGTGCCAGTAATCCTCCGGGGGGTGCGGGCTATGGCTACACCTTC. Translation gives CASNPPGGAGYGYTF.

This chain connects TRBV7-3 to TRBJ2-2; 8 positions match TRBD1. V lost 5 bases and J lost 6; bases outside the gene matches: 8. From germline, CDR1 is SGHTA and CDR2 FQGTGA. The CDR3 spans 15 residues. CDR3 sequence: CASSPDRVSPGELFF. CDR3 sequence (DNA): TGTGCCAGCAGCCCGGACAGGGTATCCCCCGGGGAGCTGTTTTTT.

The CDR3 protein is CASSLVSAGETQYF. CDR3 DNA: TGTGCCAGCAGCTTAGTTAGCGCTGGGGAGACCCAGTACTTC. This sequence joins TRBV7-9 and TRBJ2-5, with a weak D call TRBD2 (5 bases). The germline gives CDR1 SEHNR, CDR2 FQNEAQ (reference sequence). Deletions cut 1 base from V and 5 bases from J, with 11 bases between. This CDR3 contains 14 residues.